This TCR beta chain appears in the sequencing data of a study of CD8+ T cells in alopecia areata. On the study more broadly: A 6-month off-drug phase came after tofacitinib, which had lasted 6 to 18 months. Study observations and caveats: For baseline CD8+ expansion, any link to response stays uncertain with one nonresponder.

V lost 5 bases to trimming and J lost 0 bases, with 8 bases between them. CDR3 length: 12 residues. CDR1 SQVTM and CDR2 ANQGSEA come from the germline V gene. RNA, once extracted, was reverse transcribed into cDNA for use as the sequencing template. Generated by immunoSEQ multiplex PCR, the TCRdb table keeps only in-frame clones and is missing some. The sample holds fewer than 350,000 clones, roughly 60% seen once. Concerning this clone: What it binds is not known.

This sample's treatment: oral pan-JAK inhibitor, 5-10 mg twice daily. The TCR comes from a human donor with alopecia areata. The rearrangement links TRBV29-1 to TRBJ2-7; D gene ambiguous. The material sequenced was CD4+ T cells sorted from blood, taken at week 24, from a patient treated with tofacitinib. CDR3 coding DNA: TGCAGCGTTAGCTACAGCTCCTACGAGCAGTACTTC. It encodes CSVSYSSYEQYF.